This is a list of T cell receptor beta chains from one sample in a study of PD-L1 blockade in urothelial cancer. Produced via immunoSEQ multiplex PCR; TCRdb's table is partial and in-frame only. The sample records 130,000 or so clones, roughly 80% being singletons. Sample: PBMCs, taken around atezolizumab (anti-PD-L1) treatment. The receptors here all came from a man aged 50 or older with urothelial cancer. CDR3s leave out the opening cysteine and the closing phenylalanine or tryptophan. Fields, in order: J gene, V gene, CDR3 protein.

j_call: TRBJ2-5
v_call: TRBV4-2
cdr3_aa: ASSQAAGGVGTQY

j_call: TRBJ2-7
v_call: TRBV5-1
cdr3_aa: ASRRGPGDYEQY

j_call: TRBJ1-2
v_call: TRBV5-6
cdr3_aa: ASSARPVYGYT

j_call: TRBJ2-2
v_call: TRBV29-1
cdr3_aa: SVVEEQANTGELF

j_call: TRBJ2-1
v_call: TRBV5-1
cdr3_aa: ASSFRDRGRALRGYEQF

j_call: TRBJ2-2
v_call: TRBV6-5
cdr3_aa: ASRTQGTGELF

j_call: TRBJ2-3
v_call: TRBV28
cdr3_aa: AAAGGTDTQY

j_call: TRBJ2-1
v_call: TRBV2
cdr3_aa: ASSASGILDEQF

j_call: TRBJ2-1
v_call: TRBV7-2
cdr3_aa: ASTTGGGAREQF

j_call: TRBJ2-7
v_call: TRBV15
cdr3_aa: ATSAAALSYEQY

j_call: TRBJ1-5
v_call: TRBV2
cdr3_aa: ASSAKRQGAGQPQH

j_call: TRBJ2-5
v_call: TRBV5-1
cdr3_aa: ASSFSGSGETQY

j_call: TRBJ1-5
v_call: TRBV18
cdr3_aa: ASSPWAAYSNQPQH

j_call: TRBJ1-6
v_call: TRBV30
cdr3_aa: AWRGTSHSPLH

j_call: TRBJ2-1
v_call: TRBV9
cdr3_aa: ASSVGERESLF

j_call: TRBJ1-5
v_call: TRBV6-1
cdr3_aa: ASSEYGGMSNQPQH

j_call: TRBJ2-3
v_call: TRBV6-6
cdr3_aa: ASSRDRTDTQY

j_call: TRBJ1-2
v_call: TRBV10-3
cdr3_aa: ATQERTGNYGYT

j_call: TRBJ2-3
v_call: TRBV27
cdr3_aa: ASSRLGHQNTDTQY

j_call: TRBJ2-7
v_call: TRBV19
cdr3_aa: ASSMTGDKEEQY

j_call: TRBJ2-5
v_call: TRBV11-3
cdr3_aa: ASSPGTSGNQETQY

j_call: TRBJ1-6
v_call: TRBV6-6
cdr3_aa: ASSYTGTGLNSPLH

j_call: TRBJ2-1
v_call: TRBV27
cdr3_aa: ASTPGRSLGGYNEQF

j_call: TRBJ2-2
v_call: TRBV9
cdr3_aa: ASSRGRAGWTGELF

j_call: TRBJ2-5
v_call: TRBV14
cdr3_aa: ASSQETALAGRGTQY

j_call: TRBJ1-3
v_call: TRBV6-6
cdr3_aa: ASRPRQAGGNTIY

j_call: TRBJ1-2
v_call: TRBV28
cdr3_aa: ASSLVSGTGYGYT

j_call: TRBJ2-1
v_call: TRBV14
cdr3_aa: ASSQNKGQYDLDEQF

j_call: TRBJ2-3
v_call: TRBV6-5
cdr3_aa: ASTRRGGTDTQY

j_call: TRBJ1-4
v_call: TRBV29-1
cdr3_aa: SVEETQGGTKLF

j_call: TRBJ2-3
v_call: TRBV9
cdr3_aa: ASALSGSSDTQY

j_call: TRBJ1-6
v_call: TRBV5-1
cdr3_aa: ASSLEGGANSPLH

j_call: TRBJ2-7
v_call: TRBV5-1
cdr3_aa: ASQRTSGSYEQY

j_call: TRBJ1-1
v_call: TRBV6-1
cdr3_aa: ASSERWGAF

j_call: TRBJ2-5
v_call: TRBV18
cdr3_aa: ASSPTPSVNAGETQY

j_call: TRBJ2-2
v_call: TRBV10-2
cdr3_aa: ASSTFRLNTGELF

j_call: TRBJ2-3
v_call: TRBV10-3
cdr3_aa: AISGPTGPGYTDTQY

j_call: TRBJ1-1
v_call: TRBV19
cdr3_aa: ASSIVGTENTEAF

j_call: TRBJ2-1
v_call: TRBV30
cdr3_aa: AWNAALQNEQF

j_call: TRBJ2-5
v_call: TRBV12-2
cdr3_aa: ASRPLASQETQY

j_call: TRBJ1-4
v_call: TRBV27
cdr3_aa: ASSLWGGEDEKLF

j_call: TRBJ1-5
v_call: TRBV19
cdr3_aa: ASSTPSPRPGQGGLQPQH

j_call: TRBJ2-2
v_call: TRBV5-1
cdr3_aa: ASSIRTGELF

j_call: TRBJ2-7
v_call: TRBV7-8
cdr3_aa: ASSLTSGMNYEQY

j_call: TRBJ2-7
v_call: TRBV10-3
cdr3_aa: AISEATGSFYEQY

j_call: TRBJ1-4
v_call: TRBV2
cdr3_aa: ASSESGLVYRNEKLF

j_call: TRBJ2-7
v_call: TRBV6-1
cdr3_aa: ASRLATTSSYEQY